The rows below give T cell receptor beta chains drawn from one sample of a study of T cells after yellow fever vaccination. TCRdb used MiXCR to reprocess the 5' RACE reads, holding one entry per CDR3 protein. The sample has some 300,000 distinct CDR3 sequences, about 10% seen once; the top ten hold approximately 3.3%. The input for sequencing was CD4+ T cells sorted from PBMCs, taken 45 days after the yellow fever booster vaccination. These receptors were collected from a man aged 18 to 29 who received the YFV17D yellow fever vaccine. The CDR3 runs from the conserved cysteine through the conserved F or W. D genes are given only for firm matches. Rows may omit the clone size; those that give it use once, few, many or a size class.

clone size | CDR3 length | J gene | V gene | D gene | CDR3 DNA | CDR3 protein
NA | 16 | TRBJ2-1 | TRBV20-1 | TRBD2 | TGCAGTGCCGCGCGTCGAGCGGGAGTTCTTGTCTATGAGCAGTTCTTC | CSAARRAGVLVYEQFF
NA | 15 | TRBJ2-5 | TRBV29-1 | TRBD2 | TGCAGCGTTACCCCGACTAGCGGGGGCCAAGAGACCCAGTACTTC | CSVTPTSGGQETQYF
few | 14 | TRBJ2-4 | TRBV5-1 | TRBD1 | TGCGCCAGCAGCTTGGGACAGGGCTCAAACATTCAGTACTTC | CASSLGQGSNIQYF
few | 13 | TRBJ2-2 | TRBV20-1 | NA | TGCAGTGCCGGTCCCCCAGGGACCGGGGAGCTGTTTTTT | CSAGPPGTGELFF
NA | 15 | TRBJ2-3 | TRBV20-1 | TRBD2 | TGCAGTGCTAAAAACAGCGGGGGGGCCTTAGATACGCAGTATTTT | CSAKNSGGALDTQYF
many | 13 | TRBJ1-4 | TRBV7-8 | TRBD1 | TGTGCCAGCAGCTCGACAGGGCGAGAAAAACTGTTTTTT | CASSSTGREKLFF
NA | 14 | TRBJ1-3 | TRBV4-2 | NA | TGTGCCAGCAGCCATAGGGGAACTGGAAACACCATATATTTT | CASSHRGTGNTIYF
NA | 13 | TRBJ2-3 | TRBV20-1 | NA | TGCAGTGCTAGAAGCACAGGGACAGATACGCAGTATTTT | CSARSTGTDTQYF
few | 13 | TRBJ2-2 | TRBV6-2/TRBV6-3 | NA | TGTGCCAGCAGTTACTCACGGGGCGGAGGGCTGTTTTTT | CASSYSRGGGLFF
NA | 12 | TRBJ2-3 | TRBV20-1 | NA | TGCAGTGCCCGACAGATCATGAATACGCAGTATTTT | CSARQIMNTQYF
NA | 13 | TRBJ2-3 | TRBV10-3 | NA | TGTGCCATCAGTGAGTCGGCGGCAGATACGCAGTATTTT | CAISESAADTQYF
NA | 14 | TRBJ2-2 | TRBV24-1 | NA | TGTGCCACCAGTGATTTGCCAAACCCCGGGGAGCTGTTTTTT | CATSDLPNPGELFF
few | 14 | TRBJ1-1 | TRBV12-3/TRBV12-4 | TRBD1 | TGTGCCAGCAGCCGGGACAGGGACGGGGGTGAAGCTTTCTTT | CASSRDRDGGEAFF
few | 12 | TRBJ1-3 | TRBV12-3/TRBV12-4 | NA | TGTGCCACCAGGACGGCCGGAAACACCATATATTTT | CATRTAGNTIYF
many | 12 | TRBJ2-1 | TRBV24-1 | NA | TGTGCCACCAGTGATTTCCGAAATGAGCAGTTCTTC | CATSDFRNEQFF
NA | 14 | TRBJ1-1 | TRBV7-2 | TRBD1 | TGTGCCAGCAGCTTAGGGGGCGGGACAGGGAAGGCTTTCTTT | CASSLGGGTGKAFF
many | 13 | TRBJ1-1 | TRBV12-3/TRBV12-4 | NA | TGTGCCAGCAGCCCTCGATTGGGTACTGAAGCTTTCTTT | CASSPRLGTEAFF
NA | 16 | TRBJ2-7 | TRBV12-3/TRBV12-4 | NA | TGTGCCAGCAGTATGGGCGGGACCGCCGGACAGGACGAGCAGTACTTC | CASSMGGTAGQDEQYF
few | 13 | TRBJ1-3 | TRBV20-1 | NA | TGCAGTGCCGCACGAGGGGGAGCAAACACCATATATTTT | CSAARGGANTIYF
NA | 11 | TRBJ1-2 | TRBV29-1 | NA | TGCAGCGTTGGAGGGGCGTATGGCTACACCTTC | CSVGGAYGYTF
many | 12 | TRBJ1-2 | TRBV2 | NA | TGTGCCAGCGGATGGACTTTGGGGGGCTACACCTTC | CASGWTLGGYTF
few | 14 | TRBJ2-7 | TRBV10-3 | TRBD2 | TGTGCCATCTCCGCGGGGGGGTTTTACTACGAGCAGTACTTC | CAISAGGFYYEQYF
few | 13 | TRBJ2-3 | TRBV27 | TRBD1 | TGTGCCAGCAGGATGGGGGCAGGGGGAACGCAGTATTTT | CASRMGAGGTQYF
NA | 15 | TRBJ2-3 | TRBV7-2 | NA | TGTGCCAGCAGCTTAATACCGGGGGACACAGATACGCAGTATTTT | CASSLIPGDTDTQYF
many | 15 | TRBJ2-7 | TRBV5-1 | TRBD1 | TGCGCCAGCAGCCCAGGAAACAGGGGGCTTCGGGAGCAGTACTTC | CASSPGNRGLREQYF
few | 15 | TRBJ2-1 | TRBV5-1 | NA | TGCGCCAGCAGCGGGCTTGGGGCAACCTACAATGAGCAGTTCTTC | CASSGLGATYNEQFF
few | 14 | TRBJ2-3 | TRBV5-6 | NA | TGTGCCAGCATGGGTTGGGGGCATGAAGATACGCAGTATTTT | CASMGWGHEDTQYF
few | 16 | TRBJ2-3 | TRBV7-8 | NA | TGTGCCAGCAGTCGTGGCCTCTCCCGAGACACAGATACGCAGTATTTT | CASSRGLSRDTDTQYF
NA | 15 | TRBJ2-7 | TRBV18 | TRBD1 | TGTGCCAGCTCTCCGGTGGGACAGGGGAGGTACGAGCAGTACTTC | CASSPVGQGRYEQYF
few | 13 | TRBJ1-2 | TRBV9 | NA | TGTGCCAGCAGCGTATCGGGGACCTATGGCTACACCTTC | CASSVSGTYGYTF
NA | 13 | TRBJ1-1 | TRBV19 | NA | TGTGCCAGTAGTCGGGGGGCGAACACTGAAGCTTTCTTT | CASSRGANTEAFF
few | 15 | TRBJ1-4 | TRBV5-1 | NA | TGCGCCAGCAGCTTTGCCAGCCCAACTAATGAAAAACTGTTTTTT | CASSFASPTNEKLFF
NA | 14 | TRBJ2-6 | TRBV18 | NA | TGTGCCAGCTCATATGCCCCTGGGGCCAACGTCCTGACTTTC | CASSYAPGANVLTF
NA | 17 | TRBJ2-3 | TRBV20-1 | NA | TGCAGTGCTGGGGTTCGCGGGGAGTCACTTCGCACAGATACGCAGTATTTT | CSAGVRGESLRTDTQYF
many | 15 | TRBJ1-2 | TRBV15 | NA | TGTGCCACCAGCAGCGGCGGGGCCCCGGAGAGTGGCTACACCTTC | CATSSGGAPESGYTF
NA | 13 | TRBJ2-2 | TRBV25-1 | NA | TGTGCCAGCAGCGAGGGGCGCACCGGGGAGCTGTTTTTT | CASSEGRTGELFF
NA | 13 | TRBJ2-5 | TRBV6-5 | TRBD2 | TGTGCCAGCAGTCACGGCGGGGGTAGGGCCCAGTACTTC | CASSHGGGRAQYF
many | 13 | TRBJ2-3 | TRBV14 | NA | TGTGCCAGCAGCCAGAACTCAGGAGATACGCAGTATTTT | CASSQNSGDTQYF
NA | 15 | TRBJ2-5 | TRBV5-1 | TRBD2 | TGCGCCAGCAGCTTGGTATGGACTAGCAGGGAGACCCAGTACTTC | CASSLVWTSRETQYF
NA | 15 | TRBJ2-5 | TRBV7-2 | TRBD2 | TGTGCCAGCAGCCAACTAGCGGGGGATGGAGAGACCCAGTACTTC | CASSQLAGDGETQYF
many | 15 | TRBJ1-2 | TRBV27 | NA | TGTGCCAGCAGTCACTACAGGTCAGCTAACTATGGCTACACCTTC | CASSHYRSANYGYTF
few | 19 | TRBJ1-6 | TRBV4-3 | NA | TGCGCCAGCAGCCAAGTCCGAGCGGCCCCAGGCTCCTATAATTCACCCCTCCACTTT | CASSQVRAAPGSYNSPLHF
few | 14 | TRBJ1-1 | TRBV20-1 | TRBD1 | TGCAGTGCGCAAAACAGGGGGCGAACGACTGAAGCTTTCTTT | CSAQNRGRTTEAFF
few | 15 | TRBJ1-2 | TRBV19 | NA | TGTGCCAGTAGTGGGCCCTGGGGAGGCGGCTATGGCTACACCTTC | CASSGPWGGGYGYTF
few | 15 | TRBJ1-5 | TRBV7-9 | TRBD1 | TGTGCCAGCAGCCCCCATGGGACAGGGGATCAGCCCCAGCATTTT | CASSPHGTGDQPQHF
NA | 13 | TRBJ1-5 | TRBV9 | NA | TGTGCCAGCAGCGCCGAGAGTAATCAGCCCCAGCATTTT | CASSAESNQPQHF
few | 16 | TRBJ2-5 | TRBV5-1 | NA | TGCGCCAGCAGCTTGGCGGGGGCAGGGTCGGTAGAGACCCAGTACTTC | CASSLAGAGSVETQYF
NA | 15 | TRBJ2-1 | TRBV6-2/TRBV6-3 | NA | TGTGCCAGCAGTTACTCCCCCCACTCCTACAATGAGCAGTTCTTC | CASSYSPHSYNEQFF
few | 15 | TRBJ1-1 | TRBV12-3/TRBV12-4 | NA | TGTGCCAGCAAACGGACAGAGATCTTGAACACTGAAGCTTTCTTT | CASKRTEILNTEAFF
NA | 13 | TRBJ2-5 | TRBV5-1 | NA | TGCGCCAGCAGCTTGGACAGAAAAGAGACCCAGTACTTC | CASSLDRKETQYF
NA | 16 | TRBJ2-7 | TRBV19 | TRBD2 | TGTGCCAGTAGTACCCCGGGACTAGCGTTACCCTACGAGCAGTACTTC | CASSTPGLALPYEQYF
few | 11 | TRBJ1-2 | TRBV6-2/TRBV6-3 | TRBD1 | TGTGCCAGCTCGCAGGGGGACGGCTACACCTTC | CASSQGDGYTF
many | 15 | TRBJ2-3 | TRBV24-1 | TRBD2 | TGTGCCACCAGTGAGGCGGGACTAGCGGCAGATACGCAGTATTTT | CATSEAGLAADTQYF
few | 16 | TRBJ2-3 | TRBV5-5 | TRBD2 | TGTGCCAGCAGCCTAGGACTAGCGGGGGCCGCAGATACGCAGTATTTT | CASSLGLAGAADTQYF
few | 14 | TRBJ2-7 | TRBV2 | TRBD2 | TGTGCCACTCGAACGGCTAGCGGGGGGTACGAGCAGTACTTC | CATRTASGGYEQYF
NA | 16 | TRBJ2-2 | TRBV7-3 | NA | TGTGCCAGCAGCCCTCCAGGCGGATCGAACACCGGGGAGCTGTTTTTT | CASSPPGGSNTGELFF
few | 10 | TRBJ1-5 | TRBV7-6 | NA | TGTGCCAGCAGCCCTAAGCCCCAGCATTTT | CASSPKPQHF
few | 15 | TRBJ1-1 | TRBV6-5 | TRBD1 | TGTGCCAGCAGTTACGTAGGGGGCTCGCGCACTGAAGCTTTCTTT | CASSYVGGSRTEAFF
few | 14 | TRBJ2-4 | TRBV18 | TRBD1 | TGTGCCAGCTCGCCGGACAGGCCGCAAAACATTCAGTACTTC | CASSPDRPQNIQYF